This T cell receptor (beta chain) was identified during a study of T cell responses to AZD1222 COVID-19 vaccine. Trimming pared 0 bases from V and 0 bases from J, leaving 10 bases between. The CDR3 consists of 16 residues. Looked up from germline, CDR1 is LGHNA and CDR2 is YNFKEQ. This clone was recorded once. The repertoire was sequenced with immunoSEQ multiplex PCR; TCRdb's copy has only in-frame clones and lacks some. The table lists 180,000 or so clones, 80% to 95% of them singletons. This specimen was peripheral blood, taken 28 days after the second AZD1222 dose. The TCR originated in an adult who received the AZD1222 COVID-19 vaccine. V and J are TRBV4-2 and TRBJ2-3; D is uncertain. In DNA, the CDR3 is TGTGCCAGCAGCCAAGAAGGGCTGTCTAGCACAGATACGCAGTATTTT. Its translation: CASSQEGLSSTDTQYF.